Following are 14 T cell receptor beta chains from one sample sequenced in a study of T cell repertoires in cytomegalovirus infection. From the reads, TCRdb called clonotypes with MiXCR, one entry per CDR3 protein. In the table there are about 740,000 distinct CDR3 sequences, approximately 40% of which are singletons. The sample was PBMCs. These receptors were taken from a human donor in good health (CMV status not recorded). Some clones in this sample may be carry-over from other donors' samples.

The rearrangement uses TRBV6-6 and TRBJ1-5; D ambiguous. CDR1 is MNHNY, CDR2 SVGAGI, per germline (reference sequence). V was pared by 7 bases and J by 4 bases, with 11 bases between. The CDR3 has 13 amino acids. DNA of the CDR3: TGTGCCAGCATACCGGGAGCTAATCAGCCCCAGCATTTT. Amino acid sequence: CASIPGANQPQHF.

The chain is built from TRBV24-1 and TRBJ1-6, with D maybe TRBD1 (6 bases). The CDR3 totals 14 residues. CDR1 and CDR2 (germline): KGHDR, SFDVKD. Trimming removed 4 bases at V and 5 bases at J, with 8 bases between. The CDR3 is CATSDRGDNSPLHF. The CDR3 DNA reads as TGTGCCACCAGTGACAGGGGTGATAATTCACCCCTCCACTTT.

This clonotype was observed a few times. V and J are TRBV28 and TRBJ2-5, with 8 bases identical to TRBD1. In germline, CDR1 is MDHEN, CDR2 SYDVKM. The junction had 10 bases not matched to a gene; V was cut back by 5 bases and J by 5 bases. The CDR3 spans 15 residues. The CDR3 is CASSTPGQGRETQYF. The CDR3 DNA reads TGTGCCAGCAGTACCCCAGGACAGGGCCGCGAGACCCAGTACTTC.

In its sample, this clonotype was seen once. V is TRBV23-1 and J is TRBJ2-4; no definite D call. TRBV23-1 counts as an open reading frame of uncertain function. V was cut by 9 bases and J by 3 bases, with 15 bases left in between. The CDR3 consists of 14 residues. CDR3: CARNQLVNKNIQYF. CDR3 bases: TGCGCCAGGAACCAATTAGTTAACAAAAACATTCAGTACTTC.

This clonotype has just a few counts. The V and J genes are TRBV6-1 and TRBJ2-1; TRBD2 agrees at 9 bases. This CDR3 is built from 15 residues. Germline V gene lookup returns CDR1 MNHNS and CDR2 SASEGT. V was clipped by 6 bases and J by 6 bases; unmatched bases: 9. This CDR3 reads CASSPGTSYSNEQFF. As DNA, the CDR3 is TGTGCCAGCAGCCCCGGGACTAGCTATTCCAATGAGCAGTTCTTC.

The sample holds a few counts of this clonotype. V is TRBV12-3 or TRBV12-4 and J is TRBJ2-6; TRBD1 aligns across 7 bases. The junction had 5 bases not matched to a gene; V was cut back by 3 bases and J by 0 bases. CDR3 length equals 17 residues. The DNA of the CDR3 is TGTGCCAGCAGTTTTGGACAGGACGACTCTGGGGCCAACGTCCTGACTTTC. Its translation: CASSFGQDDSGANVLTF.

The chain is built from TRBV2 and TRBJ1-2, with D unclear. Trimming removed 6 bases at V and 0 bases at J, with 11 bases between. CDR1 and CDR2 (germline): SNHLY, FYNNEI. The CDR3 sequence is 14 residues long. CDR3 DNA: TGTGCCAGCAGCCTCAGTAAAGCTAACTATGGCTACACCTTC. Its protein is CASSLSKANYGYTF.

There are a few counts of this clonotype. This chain links TRBV12-3 or TRBV12-4 with TRBJ1-2, with 10 bases lining up with TRBD1. The CDR3 is 15 residues long. Germline trimming cut 6 bases from V and 2 bases from J; bases unmatched to any gene: 6. The CDR3 protein is CASSDRGRGNYGYTF. The CDR3 DNA reads TGTGCCAGCAGCGACAGGGGGCGAGGGAACTATGGCTACACCTTC.

The V call is TRBV28, the J call TRBJ2-7; 9 nucleotides line up with TRBD1. Germline CDR1 MDHEN, CDR2 SYDVKM. CDR3 length: 14 amino acids. Losses at the gene ends were 3 bases for V and 4 bases for J; bases not matched to a gene: 4. In DNA form, the CDR3 reads TGTGCCAGCAGTTTTCTCGACAGGGGGTACGAGCAGTACTTC. It translates to CASSFLDRGYEQYF.

On this clonotype itself: One junction end does not reproduce the germline sequence, and a read error may be involved. The chain links TRBV27 to TRBJ2-5; the D gene is possibly TRBD1 (5 bases). The CDR3 spans 14 residues. CDR1 and CDR2 (germline): MNHEY, SMNVEV (reference sequence). The CDR3 here is CASSFQGVEETQYF. CDR3 bases: TGTGCCAGCAGTTTCCAAGGGGTAGAAGAGACTCAGTACTTC.

This clonotype turned up a few times. The V gene is TRBV7-2, the J gene TRBJ2-3, with D perhaps being TRBD1 or TRBD2 (6 bases each). The CDR3 is made up of 13 amino acids. V gave up 1 base and J gave up 10 bases, with 12 bases separating them. CDR1 is SGHTA, CDR2 FQGNSA, per germline. The CDR3 nucleotides read TGTGCCAGCAGCTTAGACGGGGGCGCGCCGCAGTATTTT. It translates to CASSLDGGAPQYF.

The chain recombines TRBV12-3 or TRBV12-4 with TRBJ1-4; tentatively, D is TRBD1 (6 bases). The CDR3 consists of 13 residues. V was pared by 7 bases and J by 2 bases, with 8 bases between. This CDR3 is CASTRGTNEKLFF. The CDR3 DNA is TGTGCCAGCACGAGGGGGACTAATGAAAAACTGTTTTTT.

This chain links TRBV7-6 with TRBJ1-3, with a tentative D call TRBD1 (5 bases). The CDR3 has 16 amino acids. Trimming took off 5 bases at V and 0 bases at J, with 14 bases between the two ends. CDR1 is SGHVS, CDR2 FNYEAQ, per germline. The CDR3 bases are TGTGCCAGCAGCGCGACTAGACAGATCTCTGGAAACACCATATATTTT. Translated, it gives CASSATRQISGNTIYF.

This chain links TRBV28 with TRBJ1-4, with D unresolved. The V and J ends lost 5 bases and 5 bases respectively, with 12 bases between them. The length of the CDR3 is 14 residues. Germline CDR1 is MDHEN and CDR2 is SYDVKM. CDR3 DNA sequence: TGTGCCAGCAGTCTAGGAGCCGAGAATGAAAAACTGTTTTTT. It yields the protein CASSLGAENEKLFF.